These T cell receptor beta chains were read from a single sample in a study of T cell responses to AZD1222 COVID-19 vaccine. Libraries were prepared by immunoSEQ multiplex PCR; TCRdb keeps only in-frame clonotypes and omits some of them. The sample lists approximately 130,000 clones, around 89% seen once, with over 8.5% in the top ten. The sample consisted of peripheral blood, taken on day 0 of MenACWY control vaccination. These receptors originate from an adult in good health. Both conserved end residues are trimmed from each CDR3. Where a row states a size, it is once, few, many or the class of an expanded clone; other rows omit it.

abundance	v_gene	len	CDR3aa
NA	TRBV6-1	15	ASSEAHGTSDAYEQY
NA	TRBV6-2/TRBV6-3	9	ASSPNYGYT
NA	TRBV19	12	ASRTGLASYEQY
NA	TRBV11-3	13	ASSFWGQGDVEAF
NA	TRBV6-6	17	ASSQPGQGSRWGTDTQY
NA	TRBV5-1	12	ASHGSGTNTEAF
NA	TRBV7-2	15	ASSLVFGDRGLEPQH
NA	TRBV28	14	ASSLWHRGQSDGYT
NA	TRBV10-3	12	AISGLAVAGEQY
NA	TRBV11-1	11	ASSLGTGGEQY
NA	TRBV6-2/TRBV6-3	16	ASSSGLAGGGAYNEQF
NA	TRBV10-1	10	ASSGWGTEAF
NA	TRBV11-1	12	ASSFTGVEYEQY
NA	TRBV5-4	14	ASRPGPSATNEKLF
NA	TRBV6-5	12	ASSYSGSEDGYT
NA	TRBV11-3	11	ASSLEFQFGYT
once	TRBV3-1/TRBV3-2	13	ASSQYNGAPYEQY
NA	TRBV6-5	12	ASRFRGGSYEQY
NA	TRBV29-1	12	SVDWTGINTEAF
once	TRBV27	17	ASSLEGGIGYRAVTEAF
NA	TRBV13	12	ASSFSGSFYEQY
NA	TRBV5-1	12	ASSLAETTDTQY
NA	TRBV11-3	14	ASSLGRGTAIEKLF
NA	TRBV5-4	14	ASSLGGTGGYNEQF
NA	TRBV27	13	ASSVTGRTNQPQH
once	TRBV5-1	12	ASSEGGAVAEAF
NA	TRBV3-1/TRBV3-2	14	ASSPPNLLHYNEQF
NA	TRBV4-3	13	ASSQDIEINYGYT
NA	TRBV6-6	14	ASRLSGLLAKNIQY
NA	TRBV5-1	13	ASSLAGVGSGELF
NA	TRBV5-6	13	ASSLGVAINQPQH
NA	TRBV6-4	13	ASSPVGAYTGELF
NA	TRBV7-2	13	ASSQGLADTGELF
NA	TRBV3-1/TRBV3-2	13	ASSQGGGQGQPQH
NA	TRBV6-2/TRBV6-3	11	ASSYRGQKPQH
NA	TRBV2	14	ASSEGDLAGTGELF
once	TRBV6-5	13	ASSAVSGRRTEAF
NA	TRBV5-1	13	ASSFSGQGNSPLH
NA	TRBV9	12	ASSLTGPGNTIY
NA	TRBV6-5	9	AVQSTDTQY
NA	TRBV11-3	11	ASSLVWSTEAF
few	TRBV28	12	ASSGGLQGRAQH
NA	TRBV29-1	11	SAATGLTGELF
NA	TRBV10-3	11	ATRTGITGELF
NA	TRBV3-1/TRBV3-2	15	ASSQTRDRGNTGELF